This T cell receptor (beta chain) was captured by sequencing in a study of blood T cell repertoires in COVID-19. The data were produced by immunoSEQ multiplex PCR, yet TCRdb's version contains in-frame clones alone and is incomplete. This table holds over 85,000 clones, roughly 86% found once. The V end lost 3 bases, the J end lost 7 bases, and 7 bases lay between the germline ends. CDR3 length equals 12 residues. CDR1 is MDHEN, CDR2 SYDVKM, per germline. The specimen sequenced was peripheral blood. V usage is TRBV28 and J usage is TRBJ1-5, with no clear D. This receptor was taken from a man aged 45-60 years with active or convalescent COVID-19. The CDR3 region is CASSFVEQPQHF. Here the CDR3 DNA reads TGTGCCAGCAGTTTTGTGGAGCAGCCCCAGCATTTT.